The 15 T cell receptor beta chains given below trace back to one sample, sequenced in a study of blood T cell repertoires in COVID-19. TCRdb's table, derived via immunoSEQ multiplex PCR, lists solely in-frame clones and lacks some. The sample has about 180,000 clones, 65% to 90% seen once. Sequencing input: peripheral blood. The receptors derive from a man aged 45-65 years with active or convalescent COVID-19.

V usage is TRBV29-1 and J usage is TRBJ2-5; a weak D match, TRBD1 (5 bases). The ends were cut back, 5 bases at V and 3 bases at J, with 10 bases in the middle. The CDR3 has 12 amino acids. Germline V lookup: CDR1 SQVTM, CDR2 ANQGSEA. The CDR3 region is CSVNLGEETQYF. In DNA, the CDR3 is TGCAGCGTTAACTTAGGGGAAGAGACCCAGTACTTC.

This chain uses TRBV28 with TRBJ2-4, with TRBD1 matching over 7 bases. This CDR3 is 12 amino acids long. CDR1 is MDHEN and CDR2 is SYDVKM in the germline V gene. The junction had 3 bases not matched to a gene; V was cut back by 6 bases and J by 7 bases. The CDR3 nucleotides read TGTGCCAGCAGGACAGGGTTTAACATTCAGTACTTC. This encodes CASRTGFNIQYF.

The chain has TRBV28 and TRBJ1-2; the D is unclear. This CDR3 has 14 amino acids. Trimming took 6 bases from V and 0 from J, leaving 11 bases between them. The germline gives CDR1 MDHEN, CDR2 SYDVKM. The CDR3 here is CASSQDWTNYGYTF. CDR3 DNA sequence: TGTGCCAGCAGCCAAGACTGGACTAACTATGGCTACACCTTC.

The chain combines TRBV7-2 with TRBJ2-5; tentatively, D is TRBD2 (5 bases). CDR3 length equals 13 residues. CDR1 is SGHTA and CDR2 is FQGNSA in the germline V gene. V lost 2 bases to trimming and J lost 5 bases, with 9 bases between them. The CDR3 region is CASSLYEGETQYF. Here the CDR3 DNA reads TGTGCCAGCAGCTTATATGAGGGTGAGACCCAGTACTTC.

The rearrangement links TRBV19 to TRBJ2-1, with TRBD2 matching 7 bases. Germline V CDR1 and CDR2: LNHDA, SQIVND (reference sequence). With V trimmed by 8 bases and J by 5 bases, 12 bases remained unmatched. This CDR3 is 15 amino acids long. The CDR3 loop reads CASSPSGLADNEQFF. The CDR3 DNA follows: TGTGCCAGTTCGCCCTCCGGGCTAGCGGACAATGAGCAGTTCTTC. Together with reference TRBV19 and TRBJ2-1, the CDR3 gives the full variable domain: DGGITQSPKYLFRKEGQNVTLSCEQNLNHDAMYWYRQDPGQGLRLIYYSQIVNDFQKGDIAEGYSVSREKKESFPLTVTSAQKNPTAFYLCASSPSGLADNEQFFGPGTRLTVL.

This clone was recorded once. The genes are TRBV4-1 and TRBJ1-2; D is possibly TRBD1 (5 bases). Germline V gene data show CDR1 as MGHRA and CDR2 as YSYEKL. V shed 0 bases and J shed 6 bases, with 14 bases lying between them. This CDR3 is built from 15 residues. The CDR3 nucleotides are TGCGCCAGCAGCCAAGATCAGTCAGGGTACGATGGCTACACCTTC. Translating it yields CASSQDQSGYDGYTF.

The chain employs TRBV7-2 and TRBJ1-4; 8 nucleotides align to TRBD1. Germline V gene sequence: CDR1 SGHTA, CDR2 FQGNSA. V lost 3 bases and J lost 0; bases outside the gene matches: 3. The CDR3 is 16 residues long. The CDR3: CASSFGQGSTNEKLFF. The CDR3 coding sequence is TGTGCCAGCAGCTTTGGACAGGGATCAACTAATGAAAAACTGTTTTTT. Full variable domain (remainder filled in from reference TRBV7-2 and TRBJ1-4): GAGVSQSPSNKVTEKGKDVELRCDPISGHTALYWYRQSLGQGLEFLIYFQGNSAPDKSGLPSDRFSAERTGGSVSTLTIQRTQQEDSAVYLCASSFGQGSTNEKLFFGSGTQLSVL.

The chain uses TRBV30 and TRBJ1-4, with 10 bases identical to TRBD1. Unmatched junction bases numbered 8, after V lost 5 bases and J lost 5 bases. Germline CDR1 reads GTSNPN; CDR2 reads SVGIG (reference sequence). CDR3 length: 15 amino acids. As DNA, the CDR3 is TGTGCCTGGGAACACCGGGACAGGGGAAATGAAAAACTGTTTTTT. Its protein product is CAWEHRDRGNEKLFF.

The chain joins TRBV7-3 to TRBJ2-1; TRBD2 might be the D (7 bases). From germline, CDR1 is SGHTA and CDR2 FQGTGA. V shed 1 base and J shed 8 bases, with 12 bases lying between them. The CDR3 contains 14 residues. CDR3 sequence reads: CASSLNREGDEQFF. The CDR3 bases are TGTGCCAGCAGCTTAAACAGGGAGGGTGATGAGCAGTTCTTC.

This chain joins TRBV12-5 and TRBJ2-2; D is unclear. Per the germline V gene, CDR1 is LGHNT and CDR2 is FRNRAP. The CDR3 has 12 amino acids. Trimming removed 5 bases at V and 6 bases at J, with 7 bases between. CDR3 region: CASGPQAGELFF. CDR3 nucleotide sequence: TGTGCTAGTGGTCCCCAGGCCGGGGAGCTGTTTTTT.

V and J are TRBV28 and TRBJ1-4; the D gene is possibly TRBD1 (5 bases). Trimming removed 5 bases at V and 4 bases at J, with 17 bases between. This CDR3 comprises 16 residues. CDR1 and CDR2 from the germline V gene are MDHEN and SYDVKM. DNA of the CDR3: TGTGCCAGCAGTCAGGACACCGGGCTTGGTAATGAAAAACTGTTTTTT. Encoded protein: CASSQDTGLGNEKLFF.

The V call is TRBV7-6, the J call TRBJ2-1; D is perhaps TRBD2 (6 bases). V shed 2 bases and J shed 7 bases, with 9 bases lying between them. Germline CDR1 and CDR2: SGHVS and FNYEAQ. This CDR3 is 13 amino acids long. This chain's CDR3 is CASSLSGLNEQFF. CDR3 sequence (DNA): TGTGCCAGCAGCTTAAGCGGGTTGAATGAGCAGTTCTTC.

V usage is TRBV28 and J usage is TRBJ2-3, with 14 bases aligning to TRBD2. Germline CDR1 MDHEN, CDR2 SYDVKM. The CDR3 totals 16 residues. The ends lost 5 bases at V and 7 bases at J; junction bases unmatched: 8. Here the CDR3 DNA reads TGTGCCAGCAGTCCCGGACTAGCGGGAGGTCAACATACGCAGTATTTT. This translates into CASSPGLAGGQHTQYF.

J is TRBJ1-3 and V is TRBV5-4; D may be TRBD1 (5 bases). CDR3 length: 13 residues. Germline V gene lookup returns CDR1 SGHNT and CDR2 YYREEE (reference sequence). The ends were cut back, 2 bases at V and 4 bases at J, with 7 bases in the middle. CDR3 loop: CASSFGGGNTIYF. The CDR3, as DNA: TGTGCCAGCAGCTTTGGGGGGGGAAACACCATATATTTT. Full variable domain (rest looked up from reference TRBV5-4 and TRBJ1-3): ETGVTQSPTHLIKTRGQQVTLRCSSQSGHNTVSWYQQALGQGPQFIFQYYREEENGRGNFPPRFSGLQFPNYSSELNVNALELDDSALYLCASSFGGGNTIYFGEGSWLTVV.

The chain is built from TRBV30 and TRBJ1-1; unclear D gene. CDR1 and CDR2 from the germline V gene are GTSNPN and SVGIG (reference sequence). This CDR3 region has 13 residues. The germline V and J ends were trimmed by 1 base and 0 bases, with 6 bases remaining between them. CDR3 DNA: TGTGCCTGGAGTGCAACTATGAACACTGAAGCTTTCTTT. The encoded protein is CAWSATMNTEAFF.